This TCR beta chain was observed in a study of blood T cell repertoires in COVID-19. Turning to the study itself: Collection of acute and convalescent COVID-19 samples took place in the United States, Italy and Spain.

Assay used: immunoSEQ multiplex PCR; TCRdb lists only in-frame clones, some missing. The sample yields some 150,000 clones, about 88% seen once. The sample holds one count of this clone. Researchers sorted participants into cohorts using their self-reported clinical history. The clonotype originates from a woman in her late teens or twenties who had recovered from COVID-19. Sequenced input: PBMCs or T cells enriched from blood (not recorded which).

This CDR3 reads CASSPPLAGDSYNEQFF. For the CDR3, the DNA is TGCGCCAGCAGCCCACCTTTAGCGGGAGACTCCTACAATGAGCAGTTCTTC. The chain recombines TRBV5-1 with TRBJ2-1; TRBD2 aligns across 9 bases. The CDR3 contains 17 residues. In germline, CDR1 is SGHRS, CDR2 YFSETQ. J gave up 0 bases and V 4 bases, and 8 bases lay outside the gene matches.